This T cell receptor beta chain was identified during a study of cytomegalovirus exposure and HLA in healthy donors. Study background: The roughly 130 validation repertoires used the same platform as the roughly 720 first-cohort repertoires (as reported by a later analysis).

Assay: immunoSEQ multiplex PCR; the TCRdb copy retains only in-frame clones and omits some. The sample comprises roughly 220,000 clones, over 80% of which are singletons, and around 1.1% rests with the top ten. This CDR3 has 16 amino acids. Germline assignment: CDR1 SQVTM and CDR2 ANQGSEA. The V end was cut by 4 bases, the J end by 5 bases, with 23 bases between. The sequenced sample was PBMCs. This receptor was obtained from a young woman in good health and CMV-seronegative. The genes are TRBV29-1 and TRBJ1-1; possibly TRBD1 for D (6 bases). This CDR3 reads CSVAPRLQGTRTEAFF. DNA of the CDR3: TGCAGCGTTGCACCCAGATTACAGGGTACTCGGACTGAAGCTTTCTTT. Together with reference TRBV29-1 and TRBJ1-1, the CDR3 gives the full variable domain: SAVISQKPSRDICQRGTSLTIQCQVDSQVTMMFWYRQQPGQSLTLIATANQGSEATYESGFVIDKFPISRPNLTFSTLTVSNMSPEDSSIYLCSVAPRLQGTRTEAFFGQGTRLTVV.